The 22 T cell receptor beta chains given below trace back to one sample, sequenced in a study of T cell responses to AZD1222 COVID-19 vaccine. Sequencing was performed with immunoSEQ multiplex PCR; in TCRdb, only in-frame clones are kept and a portion is missing. The data hold over 100,000 clones, with 70% to 90% observed a single time. Sequenced material: peripheral blood, taken on day 0 of AZD1222 vaccination. Receptor source: an adult in good health.

J is TRBJ1-1 and V is TRBV14, with D maybe TRBD1 (5 bases). The germline V gene has CDR1 SGHDN and CDR2 FVKESK. This CDR3 is built from 13 residues. V was shortened by 5 bases and J by 3 bases, with 10 bases between the two germline ends. The DNA of the CDR3 is TGTGCCAGCAGCAGGCAGGGATACACTGAAGCTTTCTTT. Its protein is CASSRQGYTEAFF.

This chain connects TRBV27 to TRBJ1-2; 7 nucleotides match TRBD1. Germline loops: CDR1 MNHEY, CDR2 SMNVEV (reference sequence). J was trimmed by 5 bases and V by 6 bases; bases with no gene match: 15. This CDR3 region has 16 residues. This CDR3 is CASRARQGGEAYGYTF. For the CDR3, the DNA is TGTGCCAGCAGAGCAAGACAGGGCGGGGAGGCTTATGGCTACACCTTC.

The gene calls are TRBV5-1 and TRBJ1-2; possible D gene TRBD1, 6 bases. The CDR3 is made up of 15 amino acids. V was shortened by 0 bases and J by 4 bases, with 13 bases between the two germline ends. Germline loops: CDR1 SGHRS, CDR2 YFSETQ. CDR3 nucleotides: TGCGCCAGCAGCTTGGGGATGACAGGCGGCTATGGCTACACCTTC. Translated: CASSLGMTGGYGYTF.

V gene TRBV7-2 combines with J gene TRBJ2-1; D might be TRBD2 (6 bases). V lost 1 base and J lost 3, with 16 bases in between. The CDR3 runs to 17 residues. CDR1 is SGHTA and CDR2 is FQGNSA in the germline V gene. This chain's CDR3 is CASSLDLGGSGYNEQFF. The CDR3 DNA reads as TGTGCCAGCAGCTTAGACTTAGGAGGGAGTGGCTACAATGAGCAGTTCTTC.

The chain is built from TRBV7-3 and TRBJ2-3; D unresolved. The CDR3 loop spans 14 amino acids. V dropped 5 bases and J dropped 2 bases, with 11 bases sitting between them. Germline V CDR1 and CDR2: SGHTA, FQGTGA. The CDR3 protein is CASSPGRSTDTQYF. The CDR3 coding sequence is TGTGCCAGCAGCCCCGGAAGGTCCACAGATACGCAGTATTTT.

The rearrangement uses TRBV18 and TRBJ1-2; 7 bases align to TRBD1. Losses at the gene ends were 3 bases for V and 7 bases for J; bases not matched to a gene: 8. CDR3 length: 14 amino acids. Germline V lookup: CDR1 KGHSH, CDR2 LQKENI. The CDR3 loop is CASSPGTEASGYTF. The CDR3 DNA follows: TGTGCCAGCTCACCGGGGACAGAAGCTTCTGGCTACACCTTC. Based on the CDR3 plus reference TRBV18 and TRBJ1-2, the full variable domain is NAGVMQNPRHLVRRRGQEARLRCSPMKGHSHVYWYRQLPEEGLKFMVYLQKENIIDESGMPKERFSAEFPKEGPSILRIQQVVRGDSAAYFCASSPGTEASGYTFGSGTRLTVV.

The chain carries TRBV3-1 (or the pseudogene TRBV3-2) and TRBJ1-6, with a weak D call TRBD1 (5 bases). V was pared by 7 bases and J by 3 bases, with 10 bases between. The germline V gene has CDR1 LGHDT and CDR2 YNNKEL (reference sequence). The CDR3 sequence is 14 residues long. In nucleotides, the CDR3 is TGTGCCAGCAACAATGGACACTATAATTCACCCCTCCACTTT. Protein product: CASNNGHYNSPLHF.

The CDR3 region is CASSLNGQETYEQYF. The CDR3 DNA sequence: TGTGCCAGCAGTTTAAATGGGCAGGAAACCTACGAGCAGTACTTC. This chain uses TRBV27 with TRBJ2-7; D is uncertain. Germline CDR1 reads MNHEY; CDR2 reads SMNVEV (reference sequence). CDR3 length: 15 residues. Trimming pared 2 bases from V and 2 bases from J, leaving 13 bases between.

The V call is TRBV9, the J call TRBJ2-5; 9 bases align to TRBD2. The CDR3 spans 13 residues. With V trimmed by 4 bases and J by 4 bases, 2 bases remained unmatched. Germline CDR1 is SGDLS and CDR2 is YYNGEE. CDR3 amino acids: CASSQTSGETQYF. CDR3 sequence (DNA): TGTGCCAGCAGCCAGACTAGCGGAGAGACCCAGTACTTC.

The V and J genes are TRBV27 and TRBJ2-4; no clear D gene. V dropped 5 bases and J dropped 0 bases, with 8 bases sitting between them. The length of the CDR3 is 14 residues. Per the germline V gene, CDR1 is MNHEY and CDR2 is SMNVEV (reference sequence). This chain's CDR3 is CASSDGLAKNIQYF. CDR3 DNA sequence: TGTGCCAGCAGTGACGGGCTAGCCAAAAACATTCAGTACTTC.

Turning to this clone: The junction and the germline gene differ at one end; a read error may be behind it. V and J are TRBV27 and TRBJ1-5, with D possibly TRBD1 on 6 matching bases. The CDR3 contains 15 residues. Germline CDR1 MNHEY, CDR2 SMNVEV (reference sequence). DNA for the CDR3: TGTGCCAGTACCTTAAGGGGTATCTGGGGGGGGCCCCTGCATTTT. It translates to CASTLRGIWGGPLHF.

This rearrangement joins TRBV7-9 to TRBJ1-1; the D gene is possibly TRBD1 (5 bases). Trimming removed 2 bases from V and 11 bases from J, with 12 bases in between. Germline CDR1 SEHNR, CDR2 FQNEAQ (reference sequence). The CDR3 is 12 residues long. In nucleotides, the CDR3 is TGTGCCAGCAGCTTAAGCCGCCGGGGGGCTTTCTTT. As protein: CASSLSRRGAFF.

This chain joins TRBV27 and TRBJ2-7; 14 bases match TRBD2. The CDR3 is made up of 17 amino acids. Germline V gene lookup returns CDR1 MNHEY and CDR2 SMNVEV (reference sequence). V gave up 6 bases and J gave up 2 bases; unmatched junction bases: 9. CDR3 nucleotides: TGTGCCAGCAGGCCTCCGGGACTAGCGGGAGTAGCCTACGAGCAGTACTTC. Translated, it gives CASRPPGLAGVAYEQYF.

This chain connects TRBV7-9 to TRBJ2-3; D is unclear. V gave up 3 bases and J gave up 6 bases, with 13 bases separating them. This CDR3 contains 14 residues. CDR1 and CDR2 from the germline V gene are SEHNR and FQNEAQ (reference sequence). CDR3 sequence: CASSFHATADTQYF. In DNA, the CDR3 is TGTGCCAGCAGCTTTCACGCTACAGCGGATACGCAGTATTTT.

The chain couples TRBV5-8 to TRBJ2-7; D is ambiguous. Per germline, CDR1 SGHTS and CDR2 YDEGEE. Trimming removed 0 bases from V and 2 bases from J, with 12 bases in between. CDR3 length equals 15 residues. The CDR3: CASSLGGGPPYEQYF. CDR3 DNA sequence: TGTGCCAGCAGCTTGGGAGGTGGCCCTCCCTACGAGCAGTACTTC.

V is TRBV7-6 and J is TRBJ2-1, with 13 bases that match TRBD2. Germline CDR1 reads SGHVS; CDR2 reads FNYEAQ. The CDR3 is 16 amino acids. Trimming removed 5 bases from V and 12 bases from J; junction bases left unmatched: 13. Here the CDR3 reads CASSPTTSGGAAGQFF. The CDR3 region has the DNA TGTGCCAGCAGCCCAACTACTAGCGGGGGGGCGGCGGGGCAGTTCTTC. Complete variable domain (other parts from reference TRBV7-6 and TRBJ2-1): GAGVSQSPRYKVTKRGQDVALRCDPISGHVSLYWYRQALGQGPEFLTYFNYEAQQDKSGLPNDRFSAERPEGSISTLTIQRTEQRDSAMYRCASSPTTSGGAAGQFFGPGTRLTVL.

The V gene is TRBV2, the J gene TRBJ2-3; 7 bases align to TRBD1. The V gene end was trimmed by 5 bases and the J gene end by 6 bases; junction bases not matched to a gene: 8. Germline V gene sequence: CDR1 SNHLY, CDR2 FYNNEI. CDR3 size: 14 residues. The CDR3 spells CASSYTTRGDTQYF. CDR3 nucleotides: TGTGCCAGCAGTTATACTACCAGGGGGGATACGCAGTATTTT.

This chain links TRBV11-2 with TRBJ2-2, with 9 nucleotides matching TRBD2. The CDR3 extends over 17 amino acids. The junction had 11 bases not matched to a gene; V was cut back by 7 bases and J by 2 bases. CDR1 and CDR2 (germline): SGHAT, FQNNGV. The CDR3 bases are TGTGCCAGCACCCCTAGGCTAGCGGGAAGAAACACCGGGGAGCTGTTTTTT. Amino acids: CASTPRLAGRNTGELFF.

This clone has just one count. V gene TRBV5-1 combines with J gene TRBJ2-5; D unresolved. The CDR3 has 14 residues. The ends were cut back, 7 bases at V and 7 bases at J, with 20 bases in the middle. Germline lookup yields CDR1 SGHRS and CDR2 YFSETQ. The CDR3 reads CASGQGPATGTQYF. DNA of the CDR3: TGCGCCAGCGGCCAAGGACCCGCCACCGGGACCCAGTACTTC.

The chain is built from TRBV18 and TRBJ2-7, with D uncertain. The CDR3 spans 13 residues. Germline-derived CDR1 and CDR2 are KGHSH and LQKENI. V dropped 1 base and J dropped 1 base, with 5 bases sitting between them. CDR3 sequence (DNA): TGTGCCAGCTCACCACGTCAGTCCTACGAGCAGTACTTC. Translated, it gives CASSPRQSYEQYF.

V gene TRBV3-1 (or the pseudogene TRBV3-2) combines with J gene TRBJ1-6, with 9 bases fitting TRBD1. The junction had 6 bases not matched to a gene; V was cut back by 5 bases and J by 10 bases. The CDR3 runs 14 residues. Germline-derived CDR1 and CDR2 are LGHDT and YNNKEL (reference sequence). CDR3 sequence (DNA): TGTGCCAGCAGCTCGGACAGGGGTTGGTCACCCCTCCACTTT. Translation gives CASSSDRGWSPLHF.

The gene calls are TRBV5-5 and TRBJ2-1; weak D call: TRBD1 (5 bases). Germline CDR1 reads SGHKS; CDR2 reads YYEKEE (reference sequence). The CDR3 length is 17 residues. Trimming left V 4 bases short and J 4 bases short, with 21 bases between. Here the CDR3 reads CASSETVGAPPYNEQFF. DNA of the CDR3: TGTGCCAGCAGCGAGACAGTGGGCGCTCCTCCTTACAATGAGCAGTTCTTC.